This TCR beta chain was retrieved from a study of blood T cell repertoires in COVID-19. This CDR3 has 15 amino acids. The germline gives CDR1 ENHRY, CDR2 SYGVKD. J was trimmed by 6 bases and V by 6 bases; bases with no gene match: 5. The assay was immunoSEQ multiplex PCR, and TCRdb's table has in-frame clones only and misses some. This table holds about 11,000 clones, around 70% found once. The chain carries TRBV10-3 and TRBJ1-6; TRBD1 aligns across 10 bases. Sequencing used peripheral blood. This TCR came from a man in his sixties with COVID-19, enrolled during active disease. The CDR3 DNA sequence: TGTGCCATCAGCCGGGACAGGGGATTTAATTCACCCCTCCACTTT. This sequence encodes CAISRDRGFNSPLHF.